The 25 T cell receptor beta chains reported below all come from one sample, sequenced in a study of vaccination and CD4 T cells after COVID-19. The Oncomine TCR Beta short-read assay generated sequence data from the DNA of cultured CD4+ T cells. TCRdb passed the PCR reads through MiXCR, listing each CDR3 protein once. The sample yields 6,500 to 8,500 distinct CDR3 sequences, approximately 60% seen once. Treatment here: roughly ten-day PBMC culture with coronavirus spike peptide pools or control peptides (ViraFEST assay). Their cognate antigens are unknown. Sequenced material: cultured CD4+ T cells from blood, taken after SARS-CoV-2 vaccination. These receptors were taken from a human donor with COVID-19.

The rearrangement uses TRBV7-8 and TRBJ2-7; the match to TRBD2 covers 12 bases. Per the germline V gene, CDR1 is SGHVS and CDR2 is FQNEAQ. After removal of 5 bases from V and 3 bases from J, the junction contained 2 bases not matched to a gene. The CDR3 sequence is 14 residues long. The CDR3 region has the DNA TGTGCCAGCAGCCAACTAGCGGGGGGCTACGAGCAGTACTTC. Its protein is CASSQLAGGYEQYF.

The chain couples TRBV28 to TRBJ1-4; 9 nucleotides align to TRBD1. CDR1 is MDHEN and CDR2 is SYDVKM in the germline V gene. J was trimmed by 6 bases and V by 4 bases; bases with no gene match: 6. This CDR3 contains 15 residues. CDR3 loop: CASSSNRGHDEKLFF. CDR3 coding DNA: TGTGCCAGCAGTTCAAACAGGGGGCATGATGAAAAACTGTTTTTT.

This chain links TRBV6-5 with TRBJ2-1; 9 bases are shared with TRBD1. J gave up 8 bases and V 0 bases, and 5 bases lay outside the gene matches. Germline-derived CDR1 and CDR2 are MNHEY and SVGAGI. The CDR3 covers 15 residues. CDR3 region: CASSYSTGGRDEQFF. As DNA, the CDR3 is TGTGCCAGCAGTTACTCCACAGGGGGCAGGGATGAGCAGTTCTTC.

The chain employs TRBV4-3 and TRBJ2-2; 10 bases agree with TRBD1. V dropped 4 bases and J dropped 5; count of bases not matched to a gene: 4. The germline V gene encodes CDR1 LGHNA and CDR2 YSLEER. The CDR3 length is 15 residues. Written as DNA, the CDR3 is TGCGCCAGCAGCCCCCGGGACAGGGGAACCGGGGAGCTGTTTTTT. Its translation: CASSPRDRGTGELFF.

The chain links TRBV12-5 to TRBJ1-2; D gene uncertain. Germline V CDR1 and CDR2: LGHNT, FRNRAP. The ends were cut back, 5 bases at V and 8 bases at J, with 18 bases in the middle. The CDR3 has 14 amino acids. The CDR3 is CASGNSWETRGYTF. In DNA form, the CDR3 reads TGTGCTAGTGGTAACTCGTGGGAGACAAGAGGCTACACCTTC.

J is TRBJ1-2 and V is TRBV7-9, with 9 positions matching TRBD1. V lost 6 bases, J lost 6 bases, and 5 bases stayed unmatched. CDR1 is SEHNR and CDR2 is FQNEAQ in the germline V gene (reference sequence). This CDR3 is built from 13 residues. In DNA form, the CDR3 reads TGTGCCAGCAGTCCCGGGACAGGGCATGGCTACACCTTC. Protein: CASSPGTGHGYTF.

This clonotype was detected a few times. The chain couples TRBV15 to TRBJ1-3; 7 nucleotides align to TRBD1. Germline assignment: CDR1 LNHNV and CDR2 YYDKDF (reference sequence). The CDR3 is 17 amino acids. Trimming took 1 base from V and 0 from J; bases not matched to a gene: 6. The DNA of the CDR3 is TGTGCCACCAGCAGAGGGGACAGCACCATCTCTGGAAACACCATATATTTT. Its protein product is CATSRGDSTISGNTIYF.

The chain employs TRBV14 and TRBJ1-2; D might be TRBD1 (6 bases). Between the trimmed V and J ends, which lost 4 bases and 6 bases, there was a span of 12 bases. CDR3 length: 13 amino acids. In germline, CDR1 is SGHDN, CDR2 FVKESK. In DNA, the CDR3 is TGTGCCAGCAGCCGGACAGATGGAGATGGCTACACCTTC. Translated, it gives CASSRTDGDGYTF.

This clonotype has only a few counts. This rearrangement joins TRBV7-8 to TRBJ1-2; D gene uncertain. The CDR3 loop spans 15 amino acids. Germline V gene lookup returns CDR1 SGHVS and CDR2 FQNEAQ. Trimming took 1 base from V and 1 from J, leaving 10 bases between them. The CDR3 sequence is CASSLGRGFNYGYTF. The CDR3 coding sequence is TGTGCCAGCAGCTTAGGCCGCGGGTTTAACTATGGCTACACCTTC.

The genes are TRBV19 and TRBJ2-5; 9 positions match TRBD1. The CDR3 has 14 amino acids. V shed 6 bases, J shed 7 bases, and the junction held 9 bases outside the gene matches. CDR1 LNHDA and CDR2 SQIVND come from the germline V gene (reference sequence). As DNA, the CDR3 is TGTGCCAGTAGCCAGGGACAGGGAAGTGGGACCCAGTACTTC. Translation: CASSQGQGSGTQYF. The whole variable domain, filled in from reference TRBV19 and TRBJ2-5, reads DGGITQSPKYLFRKEGQNVTLSCEQNLNHDAMYWYRQDPGQGLRLIYYSQIVNDFQKGDIAEGYSVSREKKESFPLTVTSAQKNPTAFYLCASSQGQGSGTQYFGPGTRLLVL.

This clonotype has just one count. The genes are TRBV21-1 and TRBJ2-3; the D segment call TRBD1 is taken from the table without a DNA check. TRBV21-1 corresponds to a pseudogene. This CDR3 is 12 amino acids long. The DNA of the CDR3 is TGTGCCAGCAGCAAAGTGGGGGCGTATCCGTATTTT. Its translation is CASSKVGAYPYF.

This chain joins TRBV25-1 and TRBJ1-3; D not resolved. Germline V gives CDR1 MGHDK, CDR2 SYGVNS. Trimming removed 4 bases at V and 0 bases at J, with 10 bases between. The CDR3 has 15 residues. CDR3 in DNA: TGTGCCAGCAGTGCTGGAGATTACTCTGGAAACACCATATATTTT. Amino acid sequence: CASSAGDYSGNTIYF.

This rearrangement joins TRBV5-4 to TRBJ1-2; tentative D call: TRBD1 (5 bases). The CDR3 sequence is 13 residues long. The germline V and J ends were trimmed by 2 bases and 3 bases, with 8 bases remaining between them. The germline V gene encodes CDR1 SGHNT and CDR2 YYREEE (reference sequence). The CDR3 DNA reads TGTGCCAGCAGCTTTAGCAGGGACTATGGCTACACCTTC. Protein product: CASSFSRDYGYTF.

The table lists this clonotype with a few counts. The chain has TRBV20-1 and TRBJ2-3; no firm D call. The CDR3 totals 13 residues. Trimming pared 5 bases from V and 5 bases from J, leaving 14 bases between. CDR1 is DFQATT, CDR2 SNEGSKA, per germline (reference sequence). The CDR3, as DNA: TGCAGTGCTGAGCCGGCGGAAGTAGATACGCAGTATTTT. It translates to CSAEPAEVDTQYF.

The chain employs TRBV20-1 and TRBJ1-5; 9 positions agree with TRBD1. Germline V lookup: CDR1 DFQATT, CDR2 SNEGSKA (reference sequence). CDR3 length: 16 residues. The ends lost 8 bases at V and 2 bases at J; junction bases unmatched: 13. CDR3 sequence: CSLKPGTGQGNQPQHF. DNA for the CDR3: TGCAGTCTCAAACCCGGGACAGGGCAGGGCAATCAGCCCCAGCATTTT.

This clonotype showed up just a few times. J is TRBJ1-6 and V is TRBV15, with D hard to call. The CDR3 is made up of 15 amino acids. CDR1 and CDR2 (germline): LNHNV, YYDKDF (reference sequence). V shed 4 bases and J shed 9 bases, with 16 bases lying between them. As DNA, the CDR3 is TGTGCCACCAGCATGGACGAGGACCTACGTTCACCCCTCCACTTT. Encoded protein: CATSMDEDLRSPLHF.

This clonotype was counted a few times. Germline is not matched at one junction end, which may reflect a read error. The J gene is TRBJ2-2, the V gene TRBV7-7, with D hard to call. Per the germline V gene, CDR1 is SSHAT and CDR2 is FNYEAQ (reference sequence). CDR3 length: 11 residues. CDR3 in amino acids: CASRSTGELFF. Here the CDR3 DNA reads TGTGCTAGCAGATCCACCGGGGAGCTGTTTTTT.

The rearrangement uses TRBV6-1 and TRBJ2-3; a possible D gene is TRBD2 (6 bases). Germline V lookup: CDR1 MNHNS, CDR2 SASEGT. The CDR3 runs 14 residues. V was clipped by 4 bases and J by 2 bases, with 10 bases between them. Written as DNA, the CDR3 is TGTGCCAGCAGTGTAGGACTACCCACAGATACGCAGTATTTT. Its translation: CASSVGLPTDTQYF.

The genes are TRBV7-6 and TRBJ1-3; a weak D match, TRBD1 (6 bases). Germline V gene data show CDR1 as SGHVS and CDR2 as FNYEAQ. This CDR3 is built from 15 residues. V lost 5 bases to trimming and J lost 0 bases, with 11 bases between them. The CDR3 nucleotides are TGTGCCAGCAGCCCAAGGGGGGACTCTGGAAACACCATATATTTT. Its protein product is CASSPRGDSGNTIYF.

This chain connects TRBV5-8 to TRBJ1-2, with TRBD1 matching 12 bases. J was trimmed by 8 bases and V by 4 bases; bases with no gene match: 6. The CDR3 runs 14 residues. The germline V gene encodes CDR1 SGHTS and CDR2 YDEGEE. The CDR3 DNA follows: TGTGCCAGCAGCATCGGGACAGGGGGCACGGGCTACACCTTC. Amino acid sequence: CASSIGTGGTGYTF.

The chain joins TRBV28 to TRBJ2-3, with no clear D. The V gene lost 5 bases and the J gene lost 4 bases, with 13 bases spanning the gap. The germline V gene has CDR1 MDHEN and CDR2 SYDVKM. This CDR3 has 14 amino acids. The CDR3 protein is CASSRSALPDTQYF. The CDR3 DNA sequence: TGTGCCAGCAGTCGATCGGCCCTCCCAGATACGCAGTATTTT.

This clonotype was seen just once. The gene calls are TRBV28 and TRBJ1-2; TRBD1 matches at 9 bases. Germline V lookup: CDR1 MDHEN, CDR2 SYDVKM. V lost 5 bases, J lost 8 bases, and 9 bases stayed unmatched. The CDR3 sequence is 14 residues long. The CDR3 DNA follows: TGTGCCAGCAGTGTACAGGGGGCCCTTAGGGGCTACACCTTC. Translating gives CASSVQGALRGYTF.

This chain connects TRBV28 to TRBJ1-6, with D hard to call. The CDR3 sequence is 15 residues long. CDR1 and CDR2 from the germline V gene are MDHEN and SYDVKM. Trimming removed 2 bases at V and 7 bases at J, with 12 bases between. The CDR3 reads CASSLAGLSNSPLHF. DNA of the CDR3: TGTGCCAGCAGTTTAGCCGGACTGTCCAATTCACCCCTCCACTTT.

This clonotype was picked up a small number of times. The chain uses TRBV7-2 and TRBJ2-3; 8 nucleotides match TRBD2. The CDR3 is 16 amino acids. In germline, CDR1 is SGHTA, CDR2 FQGNSA. The J segment lost 2 bases and the V segment lost 1 base, leaving 5 bases of the junction unmatched. The CDR3 nucleotides read TGTGCCAGCAGCTTAGTCGGGGGGGCAAACACAGATACGCAGTATTTT. It codes for CASSLVGGANTDTQYF. Looking up the rest from reference TRBV7-2 and TRBJ2-3 gives the full variable domain: GAGVSQSPSNKVTEKGKDVELRCDPISGHTALYWYRQSLGQGLEFLIYFQGNSAPDKSGLPSDRFSAERTGGSVSTLTIQRTQQEDSAVYLCASSLVGGANTDTQYFGPGTRLTVL.

This clonotype was observed a handful of times. This chain joins TRBV30 and TRBJ2-5, with a weak D call TRBD2 (6 bases). Trimming shortened V by 0 bases and J by 4 bases, and 12 bases separated the two germline ends. The germline V gene encodes CDR1 GTSNPN and CDR2 SVGIG (reference sequence). The CDR3 sequence is 14 residues long. CDR3 nucleotide sequence: TGTGCCTGGAGTGTAGGCAAGGGAGGAGAGACCCAGTACTTC. Its protein product is CAWSVGKGGETQYF.